Here is one T cell receptor beta chain with its context. Assay used: immunoSEQ multiplex PCR; TCRdb lists only in-frame clones, some missing. Of some 150,000 clones listed, approximately 81% are singletons. This entry is derived from a study of blood T cell repertoires in COVID-19. Study-level background: Collection of acute and convalescent COVID-19 samples took place in the United States, Italy and Spain.

Sequenced sample: peripheral blood. This receptor was identified in a woman aged 55-70 years with active or convalescent COVID-19.

For the CDR3, the DNA is TGTGCCAGCAGTTTACAGACAGGGGATACGTTCTTC. Translated, it gives CASSLQTGDTFF. The chain joins TRBV28 to TRBJ2-1; 8 positions agree with TRBD1. Germline values: CDR1 MDHEN, CDR2 SYDVKM. V shed 2 bases and J 15 bases; nucleotides not matched to a gene: 6. This CDR3 spans 12 amino acids. The full variable domain, in which reference TRBV28 and TRBJ2-1 provide the parts outside the CDR3, is DVKVTQSSRYLVKRTGEKVFLECVQDMDHENMFWYRQDPGLGLRLIYFSYDVKMKEKGDIPEGYSVSREKKERFSLILESASTNQTSMYLCASSLQTGDTFFGPGTRLTVL.